The entry below gives a single T cell receptor (beta chain) sequence along with its context. Its antigen remains unknown. This entry comes from a study of T cells after yellow fever vaccination. TCRdb analysed the 5' RACE reads with MiXCR anew, one entry per CDR3 protein. The table lists about 310,000 distinct CDR3 sequences, roughly 3.5% of them singletons, with 20% to 30% in the top ten. Whole-study results and caveats: Abundant clonotypes from the bulk population could have been carried over as contaminants into FACS-sorted repertoires.

This specimen consisted of PBMCs, obtained on the day of the yellow fever booster vaccination. The source is a man younger than 30 who received the YFV17D yellow fever vaccine.

For the CDR3, the DNA is TGTGCCAGCAGCTCCTTCCCCCCGATTGAAGCTTTCTTT. Protein: CASSSFPPIEAFF. The chain employs TRBV7-2 and TRBJ1-1; no definite D call. Germline CDR1 is SGHTA and CDR2 is FQGNSA. V gave up 4 bases and J gave up 7 bases, with 13 bases separating them. This CDR3 is built from 13 residues.